A single sample is the source of the 13 T cell receptor beta chains below, sequenced in a study of Ad26.COV2.S vaccination and SARS-CoV-2 variants. Using immunoSEQ multiplex PCR, the repertoire was profiled, and TCRdb retains in-frame clones only, with some absent. The data contain about 680,000 clones, 80% to 90% of them singletons. Treatment specified: roughly 20 received Ad26.COV2.S at low or high dose, single or two shots; roughly five received placebo; per-sample allocation not given. Samples were taken on day 63 after the first vaccine or placebo injection. Sequenced material: peripheral blood, taken in a trial of Ad26.COV2.S vaccine versus placebo. The source is a person between 18 and 65 years old who received the Ad26.COV2.S COVID-19 vaccine or a placebo.

The chain carries TRBV6-5 and TRBJ1-2; 9 nucleotides line up with TRBD1. This CDR3 contains 13 residues. Germline trimming cut 8 bases from V and 5 bases from J; bases unmatched to any gene: 6. From germline, CDR1 is MNHEY and CDR2 SVGAGI. In DNA, the CDR3 is TGTGCCAGCTTAGGGACAGGGACGTATGGCTACACCTTC. As protein: CASLGTGTYGYTF.

J is TRBJ2-1 and V is TRBV6-6, with 9 bases matching TRBD2. Germline trimming cut 7 bases from V and 10 bases from J; bases unmatched to any gene: 5. The V gene's germline CDR1 is MNHNY and CDR2 SVGAGI (reference sequence). This CDR3 has 12 amino acids. CDR3 sequence reads: CASTAGGWEQFF. CDR3 nucleotides: TGTGCCAGCACGGCGGGAGGGTGGGAGCAGTTCTTC.

The gene calls are TRBV2 and TRBJ2-1; no clear D. The V end was cut by 5 bases, the J end by 5 bases, with 10 bases between. The CDR3 length is 13 residues. Looked up from germline, CDR1 is SNHLY and CDR2 is FYNNEI. For the CDR3, the DNA is TGTGCCAGCAGTTCAGAAACCAACAATGAGCAGTTCTTC. Its translation is CASSSETNNEQFF.

Note on this clone: Other nucleotide sequences in the sample specify the same CDR3. Here the CDR3 DNA reads TGTGCCAGCAGCTTGGAGCAGGTCTATGGCTACACCTTC. Translating gives CASSLEQVYGYTF. V and J are TRBV5-6 and TRBJ1-2; D call uncertain. V was pared by 0 bases and J by 4 bases, with 7 bases between. The germline V gene has CDR1 SGHDT and CDR2 YYEEEE. This CDR3 has 13 residues.

This chain links TRBV2 with TRBJ2-7; D call uncertain. Germline V gene lookup returns CDR1 SNHLY and CDR2 FYNNEI. V was trimmed by 7 bases and J by 4 bases, leaving 14 bases between them. This CDR3 is 13 amino acids long. In DNA form, the CDR3 reads TGTGCCAGCACCATTAACCAAGTGTACGAGCAGTACTTC. Protein product: CASTINQVYEQYF.

This chain uses TRBV6-2 or TRBV6-3 with TRBJ2-7; 10 bases are a match to TRBD1. Unmatched junction bases numbered 9, after V lost 3 bases and J lost 1 base. CDR3 length equals 17 residues. Germline CDR1 is MNHEY and CDR2 is SVGEGT. The CDR3 loop reads CASSYDRGLLPSYEQYF. Here the CDR3 DNA reads TGTGCCAGCAGTTATGACAGGGGGCTTCTACCGTCCTACGAGCAGTACTTC.

The chain couples TRBV9 to TRBJ1-4; unclear D gene. The germline V gene has CDR1 SGDLS and CDR2 YYNGEE. The CDR3 is made up of 16 amino acids. The V end was cut by 0 bases, the J end by 7 bases, with 16 bases between. The CDR3 spells CASSVGPEVRSEKLFF. In nucleotides, the CDR3 is TGTGCCAGCAGCGTAGGACCGGAGGTTCGGAGTGAAAAACTGTTTTTT.

Comment on this clone: Within the sample, other DNA sequences also encode this same CDR3. J is TRBJ2-5 and V is TRBV3-1 (or the pseudogene TRBV3-2); D is undetermined. The germline CDR1 and CDR2 sequences are LGHDT and YNNKEL (reference sequence). CDR3 length: 11 amino acids. V dropped 1 base and J dropped 4 bases, with 1 base sitting between them. The CDR3 protein is CASSQGETQYF. The CDR3 DNA follows: TGTGCCAGCAGCCAAGGAGAGACCCAGTACTTC.

This chain joins TRBV12-5 and TRBJ2-3, with 11 bases matching TRBD2. With 6 bases clipped from V and 2 bases from J, the junction kept 4 bases outside the gene matches. This CDR3 contains 15 residues. In germline, CDR1 is LGHNT, CDR2 FRNRAP. The CDR3 DNA reads TGTGCTAGTGGCAGACTAGCGGGGTACACAGATACGCAGTATTTT. Translating gives CASGRLAGYTDTQYF.

Written as DNA, the CDR3 is TGTGCTAGTGGTTTGCCCCTGGTGGGGAACACTGAAGCTTTCTTT. It codes for CASGLPLVGNTEAFF. The rearrangement uses TRBV12-5 and TRBJ1-1, with D unresolved. V shed 2 bases and J shed 1 base, with 11 bases lying between them. Germline values: CDR1 LGHNT, CDR2 FRNRAP. The CDR3 runs 15 residues.

V and J are TRBV18 and TRBJ2-7, with no clear D. CDR1 and CDR2 (germline): KGHSH, LQKENI. This CDR3 comprises 13 residues. V lost 2 bases and J 5 bases, leaving 10 bases between the germline ends. The CDR3 loop is CASSPGVRHEQYF. CDR3 in DNA: TGTGCCAGCTCACCAGGAGTTCGGCACGAGCAGTACTTC.

V gene TRBV6-1 combines with J gene TRBJ1-6; no reliable D call. CDR1 is MNHNS and CDR2 is SASEGT in the germline V gene. Trimming cost V 2 bases and J 7 bases, with 12 bases left between them. The CDR3 is 15 residues long. CDR3 coding DNA: TGTGCCAGCAGTGAATTAGAGGGCAGAAATTCACCCCTCCACTTT. Amino acid sequence: CASSELEGRNSPLHF.

The CDR3: CSDRDRDTEAFF. The DNA for the CDR3 is TGCAGCGATCGGGACAGGGACACTGAAGCTTTCTTT. The chain is built from TRBV29-1 and TRBJ1-1; TRBD1 matches at 9 bases. J gave up 3 bases and V 7 bases, and 3 bases lay outside the gene matches. Per the germline V gene, CDR1 is SQVTM and CDR2 is ANQGSEA. The CDR3 loop spans 12 amino acids.